One sample yielded the 10 T cell receptor beta chains listed below, sequenced in a study of patients and donors after allogeneic stem cell transplantation. TCRdb called the RT-PCR reads again in MiXCR, with one record for every CDR3 protein. The table lists 200,000 to 250,000 distinct CDR3 sequences, roughly 15% of them singletons, with roughly 11% in the top ten. The sequenced material came from blood, either unsorted or a sorted T cell fraction (not recorded which). Source of these receptors: a human donor who was either an allogeneic HSCT recipient or a stem cell or donor lymphocyte infusion donor (not recorded which). It is not recorded whose cells these are; they may come from a transplant donor.

This clonotype was counted between two and nine times. This chain uses TRBV11-3 with TRBJ2-3; no clear D. The CDR3 contains 14 residues. V lost 5 bases and J lost 0, with 9 bases in between. Germline loops: CDR1 SGHNT, CDR2 YENEEA. The CDR3 spells CASSQTGSTDTQYF. Here the CDR3 DNA reads TGTGCCAGCAGCCAAACCGGAAGCACAGATACGCAGTATTTT. Full variable domain (rest looked up from reference TRBV11-3 and TRBJ2-3): EAGVVQSPRYKIIEKKQPVAFWCNPISGHNTLYWYLQNLGQGPELLIRYENEEAVDDSQLPKDRFSAERLKGVDSTLKIQPAELGDSAVYLCASSQTGSTDTQYFGPGTRLTVL.

This clonotype has a handful of counts. V gene TRBV4-3 combines with J gene TRBJ2-2; D is uncertain. CDR1 LGHNA and CDR2 YSLEER come from the germline V gene. Trimming removed 4 bases at V and 6 bases at J, with 12 bases between. This CDR3 comprises 14 residues. CDR3: CASSLVRAAGELFF. The DNA of the CDR3 is TGCGCCAGCAGCCTCGTAAGGGCGGCCGGGGAGCTGTTTTTT.

This clonotype was picked up many times. This sequence joins TRBV3-1 and TRBJ1-1; D unresolved. Trimming cost V 1 base and J 10 bases, with 13 bases left between them. The V gene's germline CDR1 is LGHDT and CDR2 YNNKEL (reference sequence). CDR3 length: 13 residues. CDR3 DNA sequence: TGTGCCAGCAGCCAAGTAAGCGGGAACGGAGCTTTCTTT. It specifies CASSQVSGNGAFF. Looking up the rest from reference TRBV3-1 and TRBJ1-1 gives the full variable domain: DTAVSQTPKYLVTQMGNDKSIKCEQNLGHDTMYWYKQDSKKFLKIMFSYNNKELIINETVPNRFSPKSPDKAHLNLHINSLELGDSAVYFCASSQVSGNGAFFGQGTRLTVV.

The chain uses TRBV29-1 and TRBJ1-1; D call uncertain. The V and J ends lost 2 bases and 5 bases respectively, with 12 bases between them. Germline loops: CDR1 SQVTM, CDR2 ANQGSEA. This CDR3 spans 13 amino acids. The CDR3: CSVERSTGTEAFF. Written as DNA, the CDR3 is TGCAGCGTTGAAAGGTCCACGGGGACTGAAGCTTTCTTT.

The V and J genes are TRBV10-3 and TRBJ1-1; D is unresolved. Germline lookup yields CDR1 ENHRY and CDR2 SYGVKD. The CDR3 covers 15 residues. Deletions cut 3 bases from V and 1 base from J, with 12 bases between. The CDR3 region is CAISDPARPNTEAFF. For the CDR3, the DNA is TGTGCCATCAGTGACCCTGCCAGACCGAACACTGAAGCTTTCTTT.

This clonotype was seen more than once but under ten times. This chain joins TRBV4-3 and TRBJ1-1, with no clear D. Trimming pared 2 bases from V and 9 bases from J, leaving 16 bases between. The CDR3 length is 14 residues. Germline-derived CDR1 and CDR2 are LGHNA and YSLEER. The CDR3: CASSQNPTRQKAFF. For the CDR3, the DNA is TGCGCCAGCAGCCAAAACCCCACCCGGCAAAAAGCTTTCTTT.

V is TRBV20-1 and J is TRBJ2-7; D unclear. V shed 3 bases and J shed 3 bases, with 9 bases lying between them. The CDR3 has 12 residues. CDR1 is DFQATT and CDR2 is SNEGSKA in the germline V gene (reference sequence). Here the CDR3 DNA reads TGCAGTGCTAGCTACGCAAACTACGAGCAGTACTTC. It yields the protein CSASYANYEQYF.

CDR3 sequence reads: CASSLALGTYEQYF. Here the CDR3 DNA reads TGTGCCAGCAGCTTAGCGCTAGGGACCTACGAGCAGTACTTC. The V and J genes are TRBV7-6 and TRBJ2-7; D gene ambiguous. Trimming pared 0 bases from V and 2 bases from J, leaving 8 bases between. Germline V CDR1 and CDR2: SGHVS, FNYEAQ. This CDR3 contains 14 residues.

This clonotype has only a few counts. CDR3 sequence reads: CSAITPRDSGANVLTF. CDR3 sequence (DNA): TGCAGTGCCATCACCCCAAGGGACTCTGGGGCCAACGTCCTGACTTTC. The V gene is TRBV20-1, the J gene TRBJ2-6; no definite D call. The germline V gene encodes CDR1 DFQATT and CDR2 SNEGSKA (reference sequence). V shed 6 bases and J shed 0 bases, with 15 bases lying between them. The CDR3 has 16 residues.

This chain connects TRBV2 to TRBJ2-7; TRBD2 agrees at 12 bases. The CDR3 spans 17 residues. J lost 3 bases, V lost 2 bases, and 8 bases had no gene match. CDR1 SNHLY and CDR2 FYNNEI come from the germline V gene. CDR3: CASSEQRLAGERYEQYF. DNA for the CDR3: TGTGCCAGCAGTGAACAGAGACTAGCGGGAGAGCGCTACGAGCAGTACTTC.